Here is one T cell receptor (beta chain) with its context. This specimen belongs to a study of regulatory T cells in long-lasting Graves disease. About the study: Antithyroid drug use was under 3 months in newly diagnosed Graves' patients.

The CDR3 runs 16 residues. CDR1 and CDR2 from the germline V gene are SEHNR and FQNEAQ (reference sequence). Through Arm-PCR of CDR3 regions and iRepertoire HTBI primers, TCR beta libraries were built. TCRdb reanalysed the multiplex PCR reads using MiXCR and keeps one entry per CDR3 protein. The data show around 320,000 distinct CDR3 sequences, around 15% seen once. Noted time point: newly diagnosed GD, antithyroid drugs for less than 3 months. PBMC-derived RNA was used for the TCR library. The sample also formed part of further work on T cells in Graves' hyperthyroidism and ophthalmopathy.

This receptor was identified in a middle-aged man with Graves disease. The chain is built from TRBV7-9 and TRBJ2-5; 7 nucleotides line up with TRBD2. Near its end, the DNA agrees better with TRBJ2-1, so the J call may be wrong. Sample: peripheral blood mononuclear cells (PBMCs), taken at new diagnosis, from a patient treated with antithyroid drugs. In nucleotides, the CDR3 is TGTGCCAGCAGACCCTTTGGGGGGGGGGCCTACAATGAGCAGTTCTTC. Translating it yields CASRPFGGGAYNEQFF.